Listed below are T cell receptor beta chains from one sample, sequenced in a study of blood T cell repertoires in COVID-19. Method: immunoSEQ multiplex PCR; TCRdb's copy keeps in-frame clones and lacks some. Among approximately 300,000 clones listed, around 90% were seen once. The specimen was peripheral blood. All receptors come from a woman under 40 with COVID-19, enrolled during active disease. Each CDR3 is given without its conserved first and last residue.

TRBV5-1 12 ASSSTTANYGYT
TRBV10-3 11 AISGGKDGEQY
TRBV7-2 13 ASSLGNRGNYGYT
TRBV5-1 14 ASSLIGTAHNSPLH
TRBV19 12 ASSITGYNSPLH
TRBV19 12 ASSFASGNYEQY
TRBV10-3 13 AISGRVTAGNTIY
TRBV7-9 11 ASSQDRVNGYT
TRBV12-5 12 ASGTGQGTYGYT
TRBV24-1 14 ATSDSRRVPKNIQY
TRBV21-1 12 ASSNRAGSYEQY
TRBV6-5 12 ASGLTGGNQPQH
TRBV11-2 12 ASSSSTSGYEQY
TRBV19 12 ASSTDTGNTEAF
TRBV10-2 12 ASSEGQNNQPQH
TRBV7-3 13 ASSRSGGSTDTQY
TRBV19 10 ASSAVRETQY
TRBV3-1/TRBV3-2 13 ASSQELGSATEAF
TRBV4-1 11 ASSQAGDYGYT
TRBV5-1 15 ASSLWGGSTVNNEQF
TRBV9 13 ASSPLAAGGETQY
TRBV7-3 11 ASSVKRNTEAF
TRBV5-5 15 ASSLSGDRAGANVLT
TRBV7-2 13 ASSLQGRGNTEAF
TRBV7-9 16 ASSPTGTSLRGTGELF
TRBV5-1 13 ASSLVVTANNEQF
TRBV29-1 11 SVDRGGNTEAF
TRBV6-4 13 ASSPTAGGGGTQY
TRBV29-1 13 SVETGIRGPYEQY